The 4 T cell receptor beta chains presented below share a single source sample, sequenced in a study of CD8+CD57+ T cells in acquired aplastic anemia. Profiles of TCR beta VDJ and CDR3 were generated from a genomic DNA template. TCRdb analysed the reads with MiXCR anew, one entry per CDR3 protein. The sample has fewer than 250,000 distinct CDR3 sequences; around 50% are singletons. Sequencing was done on a sample of sorted CD4+, CD8+, or CD8+CD57+ T cells (not recorded which) from PBMCs. The receptor source for this set is a human donor in good health, serving as a control.

There are many counts of this clonotype. The chain joins TRBV6-5 to TRBJ1-1, with 10 nucleotides matching TRBD1. Germline values: CDR1 MNHEY, CDR2 SVGAGI. The CDR3 length is 12 residues. Trimming cost V 6 bases and J 9 bases; bases outside gene matches: 4. CDR3 sequence reads: CASSGTGEKAFF. The CDR3 DNA reads TGTGCCAGCAGCGGGACAGGGGAAAAAGCTTTCTTT.

The J gene is TRBJ1-5, the V gene TRBV18; D call uncertain. The CDR3 is 14 amino acids. Between the trimmed V and J ends, which lost 0 bases and 7 bases, there was a span of 10 bases. Germline CDR1 KGHSH, CDR2 LQKENI. CDR3: CASSPPQVGQPQHF. CDR3 sequence (DNA): TGTGCCAGCTCACCACCCCAGGTCGGACAGCCCCAGCATTTT.

This clonotype was seen once. The chain uses TRBV24-1 and TRBJ2-5, with 7 nucleotides matching TRBD1. J gave up 0 bases and V 1 base, and 1 base lay outside the gene matches. This CDR3 spans 15 amino acids. CDR1 and CDR2 from the germline V gene are KGHDR and SFDVKD. CDR3 DNA: TGTGCCACCAGTGATTTAACAGGGGACCAAGAGACCCAGTACTTC. It translates to CATSDLTGDQETQYF.

The chain's CDR3 is CSASQAGRNEQFF. The CDR3 nucleotides read TGCAGTGCTAGCCAAGCCGGGCGGAATGAGCAGTTCTTC. The chain has TRBV20-1 and TRBJ2-1; D not resolved. The germline V gene has CDR1 DFQATT and CDR2 SNEGSKA (reference sequence). Trimming removed 3 bases at V and 7 bases at J, with 13 bases between. The CDR3 sequence is 13 residues long.